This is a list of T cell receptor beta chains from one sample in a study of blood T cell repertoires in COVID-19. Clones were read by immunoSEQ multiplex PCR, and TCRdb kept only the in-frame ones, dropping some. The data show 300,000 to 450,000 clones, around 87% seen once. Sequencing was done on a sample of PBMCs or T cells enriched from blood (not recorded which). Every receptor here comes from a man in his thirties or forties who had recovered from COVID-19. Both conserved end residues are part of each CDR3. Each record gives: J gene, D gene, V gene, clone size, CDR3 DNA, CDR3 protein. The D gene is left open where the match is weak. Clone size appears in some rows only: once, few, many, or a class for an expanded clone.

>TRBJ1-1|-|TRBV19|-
TGTGCCAGTACCGACCTACCGGGGAACACTGAAGCTTTCTTT
CASTDLPGNTEAFF
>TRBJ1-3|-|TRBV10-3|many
TGTGCCATCTCAAAAACCCCGCGGGACTCTGGAAACACCATATATTTT
CAISKTPRDSGNTIYF
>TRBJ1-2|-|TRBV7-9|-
TGTGCCAGCACCAACCTCCCGGTCCCGTTCTATGGCTACACCTTC
CASTNLPVPFYGYTF
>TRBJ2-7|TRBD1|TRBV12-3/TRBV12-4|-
TGTGCCAGCCGCGGGACAGGGTTCTACGAGCAGTACTTC
CASRGTGFYEQYF
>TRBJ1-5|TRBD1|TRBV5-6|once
TGTGCCAGCAGCTCTGGCTTGGGGACAGGGTACAGCAATCAGCCCCAGCATTTT
CASSSGLGTGYSNQPQHF
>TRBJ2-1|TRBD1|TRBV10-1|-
TGCGCCAGCAGCCCCGGGACAGGTTATTACAATGAGCAGTTCTTC
CASSPGTGYYNEQFF
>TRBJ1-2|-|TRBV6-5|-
TGTGCCAGCAGGGTGGGCATGGGGCCTCAGGGCTACACCTTC
CASRVGMGPQGYTF
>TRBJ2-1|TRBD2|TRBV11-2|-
TGTGCCAGCAGGACAAGCGGGGCGAGCTCCTACAATGAGCAGTTCTTC
CASRTSGASSYNEQFF
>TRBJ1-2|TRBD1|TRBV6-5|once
TGTGCCAGCAGTCTCACAGGGGGCGGCTATGGCTACACCTTC
CASSLTGGGYGYTF
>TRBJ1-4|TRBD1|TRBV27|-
TGTGCCAGCAGTTTAACAGGGGTACCTAATGAAAAACTGTTTTTT
CASSLTGVPNEKLFF
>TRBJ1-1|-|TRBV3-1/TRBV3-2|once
TGTGCCAGCAGCCAGGGGACTCTCGTTGAAGCTTTCTTT
CASSQGTLVEAFF
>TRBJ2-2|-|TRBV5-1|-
TGCGCCAGCAGCTTGTTTACGGGGAACACCGGGGAGCTGTTTTTT
CASSLFTGNTGELFF
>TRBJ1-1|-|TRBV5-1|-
TGCGCCAGCAGCTTGAGGGGTACTGGGTGGACCACTGAAGCTTTCTTT
CASSLRGTGWTTEAFF
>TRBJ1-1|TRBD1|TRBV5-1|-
TGCGCCAGCAGCTTGGTGGACAGGGAAACTGAAGCTTTCTTT
CASSLVDRETEAFF
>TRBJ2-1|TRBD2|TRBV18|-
TGTGCCAGCTCGTGGCTAGCGGGGGGAGAGGAGCAGTTCTTC
CASSWLAGGEEQFF
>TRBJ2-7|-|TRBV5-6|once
TGTGCCAGCAGCCGTGACGGACTCTCCTACGAGCAGTACTTC
CASSRDGLSYEQYF
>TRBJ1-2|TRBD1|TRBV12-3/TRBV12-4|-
TGTGCCAGCAGCCGGACAGGGAAAAAGGGCTACACCTTC
CASSRTGKKGYTF
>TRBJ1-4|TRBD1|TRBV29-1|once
TGCAGCGTTTCAGGGGGCGCTTATGAAAAACTGTTTTTT
CSVSGGAYEKLFF
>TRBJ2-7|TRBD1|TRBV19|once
TGTGCCAGTGCGTCGGGGACAGGGGTTTTGTACGAGCAGTACTTC
CASASGTGVLYEQYF
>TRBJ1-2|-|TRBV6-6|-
TGTGCCAGCATGGATGGGGTTGAGGGCTATGGCTACACCTTC
CASMDGVEGYGYTF
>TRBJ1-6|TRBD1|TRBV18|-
TGTGCCAGCTCATCGACAGGGGATAATTCACCCCTCCACTTT
CASSSTGDNSPLHF
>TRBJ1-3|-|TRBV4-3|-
TGCGCCAGCAGCCAAAGGAGTCTGGGGCCTTCTGGAAACACCATATATTTT
CASSQRSLGPSGNTIYF
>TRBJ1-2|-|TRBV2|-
TGTGCCAGCGGTCTGGGGGGAGGCTATGGCTACACCTTC
CASGLGGGYGYTF
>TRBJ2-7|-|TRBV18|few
TGTGCCAGCTCACGGCAGGGGCCCGAGCAGTACTTC
CASSRQGPEQYF
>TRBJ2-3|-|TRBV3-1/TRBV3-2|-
TGTGCCAGCAGCCAAGATCATAGGCGGGGGCGGACAGATACGCAGTATTTT
CASSQDHRRGRTDTQYF
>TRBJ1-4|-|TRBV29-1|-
TGCAGCGTTGGATTTTTTGGCTCTTCAACTAATGAAAAACTGTTTTTT
CSVGFFGSSTNEKLFF
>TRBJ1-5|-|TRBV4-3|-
TGCGCCAGCAGCCAAGTCTCGGGTGGCAATCAGCCCCAGCATTTT
CASSQVSGGNQPQHF
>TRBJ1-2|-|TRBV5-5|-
TGTGCCAGCACCTCGGGAGGTCTTGGCTACACCTTC
CASTSGGLGYTF